A single sample gave rise to the 26 T cell receptor beta chains below, sequenced in a study of CD8 T cells in Susac syndrome. The RNA input was roughly 0.45 to 1 ug, and it was reverse transcribed with random hexamers. TCRdb itself ran the immunoSEQ multiplex PCR reads through MiXCR, one entry per CDR3 protein. Found here are under 85,000 distinct CDR3 sequences, 93% of them singletons; the top ten hold roughly 0.47%. Material for sequencing was CD8+ T cells from PBMCs. The receptors stem from a human donor with Susac syndrome.

The chain employs TRBV12-3 or TRBV12-4 and TRBJ2-3; D unresolved. V dropped 1 base and J dropped 0 bases, with 8 bases sitting between them. The CDR3 loop spans 15 amino acids. The CDR3: CASSLGIASTDTQYF. The CDR3 DNA follows: TGTGCCAGCAGTTTAGGGATCGCTAGCACAGATACGCAGTATTTT.

V gene TRBV28 combines with J gene TRBJ2-5; maybe TRBD1 (5 bases). CDR1 MDHEN and CDR2 SYDVKM come from the germline V gene. Trimming cost V 1 base and J 5 bases, with 8 bases left between them. The CDR3 spans 13 residues. CDR3 loop: CASSLSRGETQYF. The DNA for the CDR3 is TGTGCCAGCAGTTTATCTAGGGGTGAGACCCAGTACTTC.

The chain is built from TRBV7-8 and TRBJ1-5; TRBD1 aligns across 9 bases. The CDR3 consists of 15 residues. V shed 4 bases, J shed 6 bases, and the junction held 7 bases outside the gene matches. CDR1 and CDR2 from the germline V gene are SGHVS and FQNEAQ. CDR3 in amino acids: CASSSGTGIFQPQHF. DNA for the CDR3: TGTGCCAGCAGCTCAGGGACAGGGATATTTCAGCCCCAGCATTTT.

This chain links TRBV20-1 with TRBJ2-3; D unclear. Trimming removed 5 bases at V and 3 bases at J, with 3 bases between. This CDR3 comprises 10 residues. The germline gives CDR1 DFQATT, CDR2 SNEGSKA (reference sequence). For the CDR3, the DNA is TGCAGTGCTTTAACAGATACGCAGTATTTT. Translating it yields CSALTDTQYF.

This clonotype was counted once. J is TRBJ2-3 and V is TRBV20-1; maybe TRBD2 (5 bases). Germline V gives CDR1 DFQATT, CDR2 SNEGSKA (reference sequence). The CDR3 sequence is 12 residues long. Trimming took 7 bases from V and 6 from J, leaving 14 bases between them. This CDR3 is CSVKEVGDTQYF. CDR3 bases: TGCAGTGTCAAGGAGGTCGGGGATACGCAGTATTTT.

The V call is TRBV3-1, the J call TRBJ1-1; the D is unclear. Germline V lookup: CDR1 LGHDT, CDR2 YNNKEL (reference sequence). Trimming pared 1 base from V and 4 bases from J, leaving 7 bases between. This CDR3 is 13 amino acids long. The CDR3 region is CASSQVGSTEAFF. The CDR3 bases are TGTGCCAGCAGCCAAGTAGGGTCCACTGAAGCTTTCTTT.

The CDR3 sequence is CASSPWDRGTGELFF. The CDR3 DNA reads TGTGCCAGCAGCCCCTGGGACAGGGGCACCGGGGAGCTGTTTTTT. V usage is TRBV7-9 and J usage is TRBJ2-2, with 10 positions matching TRBD1. The CDR3 is 15 residues long. Germline V gene sequence: CDR1 SEHNR, CDR2 FQNEAQ (reference sequence). With V trimmed by 5 bases and J by 4 bases, 4 bases remained unmatched.

The rearrangement joins TRBV15 to TRBJ2-5; tentative D call: TRBD2 (6 bases). This CDR3 is 14 amino acids long. The germline V and J ends were trimmed by 0 bases and 5 bases, with 10 bases remaining between them. Looked up from germline, CDR1 is LNHNV and CDR2 is YYDKDF (reference sequence). Here the CDR3 reads CATSRDRGGETQYF. The CDR3 DNA reads as TGTGCCACCAGCAGAGATCGTGGAGGGGAGACCCAGTACTTC.

The genes are TRBV5-1 and TRBJ2-3; D unresolved. Germline V gives CDR1 SGHRS, CDR2 YFSETQ. The CDR3 runs to 13 residues. Trimming stripped 0 bases from V and 5 bases from J, with 7 bases between. The DNA of the CDR3 is TGCGCCAGCAGCTTGGGATCTAGAGATACGCAGTATTTT. Translating it yields CASSLGSRDTQYF.

V and J are TRBV27 and TRBJ1-4, with 9 bases identical to TRBD1. V dropped 5 bases and J dropped 8; count of bases not matched to a gene: 9. The CDR3 extends over 15 amino acids. Germline CDR1 and CDR2: MNHEY and SMNVEV (reference sequence). The CDR3 DNA reads TGTGCCAGCAGTGCGCGGACAGGGGTAAAGGAAAAACTGTTTTTT. Encoded protein: CASSARTGVKEKLFF.

This CDR3 is CASSLGQGRGTEAFF. DNA of the CDR3: TGTGCCAGCAGCCTCGGACAGGGCAGGGGAACTGAAGCTTTCTTT. V usage is TRBV7-6 and J usage is TRBJ1-1; the match to TRBD1 covers 8 bases. The CDR3 contains 15 residues. V lost 5 bases, J lost 5 bases, and 10 bases stayed unmatched. Germline CDR1 SGHVS, CDR2 FNYEAQ.

The rearrangement joins TRBV2 to TRBJ1-1; no reliable D call. CDR1 is SNHLY and CDR2 is FYNNEI in the germline V gene. This CDR3 comprises 11 residues. V lost 3 bases and J lost 12, with 11 bases in between. CDR3 DNA sequence: TGTGCCAGCAGTGAGGTCCAGCGAACTTTCTTT. This gives the protein CASSEVQRTFF.

In this sample, this clonotype turned up once. The rearrangement links TRBV30 to TRBJ2-7; 7 nucleotides agree with TRBD1. The junction had 11 bases not matched to a gene; V was cut back by 4 bases and J by 2 bases. In germline, CDR1 is GTSNPN, CDR2 SVGIG (reference sequence). CDR3 length: 15 residues. DNA for the CDR3: TGTGCCTGGACCACCCCCGGGACAGACCCCTACGAGCAGTACTTC. Encoded protein: CAWTTPGTDPYEQYF.

The chain is built from TRBV28 and TRBJ1-4; D unresolved. The germline V and J ends were trimmed by 6 bases and 5 bases, with 16 bases remaining between them. The CDR3 consists of 15 residues. Germline-derived CDR1 and CDR2 are MDHEN and SYDVKM. CDR3 sequence: CASRSVGSENEKLFF. The CDR3 DNA follows: TGTGCCAGCAGGTCGGTAGGGTCAGAAAATGAAAAACTGTTTTTT.

The DNA for the CDR3 is TGTGCCAGCAGCCTCCGACAGCTGAACACTGAAGCTTTCTTT. Translated, it gives CASSLRQLNTEAFF. The rearrangement links TRBV7-2 to TRBJ1-1; D is perhaps TRBD1 (5 bases). V lost 5 bases and J lost 0, with 10 bases in between. The CDR3 runs to 14 residues. From germline, CDR1 is SGHTA and CDR2 FQGNSA. The whole variable domain, filled in from reference TRBV7-2 and TRBJ1-1, reads GAGVSQSPSNKVTEKGKDVELRCDPISGHTALYWYRQSLGQGLEFLIYFQGNSAPDKSGLPSDRFSAERTGGSVSTLTIQRTQQEDSAVYLCASSLRQLNTEAFFGQGTRLTVV.

The rearrangement joins TRBV5-6 to TRBJ2-5; D not resolved. The V end was cut by 2 bases, the J end by 2 bases, with 7 bases between. There are 13 residues in the CDR3. CDR1 is SGHDT and CDR2 is YYEEEE in the germline V gene. The CDR3 sequence is CASSFFSQETQYF. CDR3 nucleotide sequence: TGTGCCAGCAGCTTTTTCAGTCAAGAGACCCAGTACTTC.

The CDR3 loop is CASSIGQPGVDIQYF. As DNA, the CDR3 is TGTGCCAGTAGTATCGGACAACCCGGGGTGGACATTCAGTACTTC. This chain uses TRBV19 with TRBJ2-4, with D possibly called TRBD1 or TRBD2 (5 bases each). V lost 3 bases to trimming and J lost 8 bases, with 17 bases between them. Per the germline V gene, CDR1 is LNHDA and CDR2 is SQIVND (reference sequence). CDR3 length: 15 amino acids.

CDR3 in amino acids: CASSVLAGAETQYF. CDR3 bases: TGTGCCAGCAGTGTCCTAGCGGGAGCGGAGACCCAGTACTTC. The genes are TRBV6-1 and TRBJ2-5, with TRBD2 matching 10 bases. The CDR3 extends over 14 amino acids. The germline gives CDR1 MNHNS, CDR2 SASEGT. Germline trimming cut 4 bases from V and 5 bases from J; bases unmatched to any gene: 4.

The chain employs TRBV5-5 and TRBJ2-3; D ambiguous. The germline V gene has CDR1 SGHKS and CDR2 YYEKEE (reference sequence). This CDR3 has 16 residues. Trimming stripped 0 bases from V and 0 bases from J, with 11 bases between. The CDR3 sequence: CASSLEQPYSTDTQYF. As DNA, the CDR3 is TGTGCCAGCAGCTTGGAACAGCCGTATAGCACAGATACGCAGTATTTT.

The rearrangement uses TRBV13 and TRBJ2-5, with 7 nucleotides matching TRBD2. The CDR3 spans 15 residues. Germline V CDR1 and CDR2: PRHDT, FYEKMQ (reference sequence). Trimming removed 0 bases from V and 2 bases from J; junction bases left unmatched: 3. The CDR3: CASSLGASGQETQYF. The CDR3 DNA reads as TGTGCCAGCAGCTTAGGAGCTAGCGGACAAGAGACCCAGTACTTC. Variable domain in full (rest from reference TRBV13 and TRBJ2-5): AAGVIQSPRHLIKEKRETATLKCYPIPRHDTVYWYQQGPGQDPQFLISFYEKMQSDKGSIPDRFSAQQFSDYHSELNMSSLELGDSALYFCASSLGASGQETQYFGPGTRLLVL.

The chain recombines TRBV20-1 with TRBJ2-3; 9 bases line up with TRBD1. V shed 0 bases, J shed 4 bases, and the junction held 5 bases outside the gene matches. The CDR3 spans 15 residues. The germline V gene has CDR1 DFQATT and CDR2 SNEGSKA (reference sequence). The CDR3 DNA sequence: TGCAGTGCTAGAGATGGGACAGGGCTGTCAGATACGCAGTATTTT. This translates into CSARDGTGLSDTQYF.

The chain joins TRBV5-4 to TRBJ2-7; D possibly corresponds to TRBD1 (5 bases). V was clipped by 1 base and J by 1 base, with 6 bases between them. From germline, CDR1 is SGHNT and CDR2 YYREEE (reference sequence). The CDR3 is made up of 13 amino acids. The chain's CDR3 is CASSLRQSYEQYF. The CDR3 DNA is TGTGCCAGCAGCTTGAGACAGTCCTACGAGCAGTACTTC.

The J gene is TRBJ2-7, the V gene TRBV12-3 or TRBV12-4, with TRBD1 matching 7 bases. The ends lost 4 bases at V and 6 bases at J; junction bases unmatched: 9. The CDR3 length is 14 residues. CDR3 loop: CASSSGTELSEQYF. The CDR3 DNA is TGTGCCAGCAGTTCCGGGACAGAGTTAAGCGAGCAGTACTTC.

The chain combines TRBV28 with TRBJ2-7, with D maybe TRBD2 (6 bases). This CDR3 spans 15 amino acids. Germline CDR1 is MDHEN and CDR2 is SYDVKM. V lost 4 bases to trimming and J lost 3 bases, with 16 bases between them. The CDR3 loop is CASSSQNRLVYEQYF. CDR3 DNA: TGTGCCAGCAGTTCGCAAAATCGACTAGTCTACGAGCAGTACTTC.

This clonotype was recorded once. The CDR3 DNA follows: TGCAGTGCTAGCCTACTGCCCCTCAGGAACAATGAGCAGTTCTTC. It translates to CSASLLPLRNNEQFF. The chain combines TRBV20-1 with TRBJ2-1; D remains ambiguous. The CDR3 runs 15 residues. The germline gives CDR1 DFQATT, CDR2 SNEGSKA (reference sequence). Trimming took 3 bases from V and 5 from J, leaving 17 bases between them.

V is TRBV29-1 and J is TRBJ1-1; 9 positions match TRBD1. Germline CDR1 is SQVTM and CDR2 is ANQGSEA. The CDR3 sequence is 13 residues long. Trimming at V came to 4 bases and at J to 3 bases, leaving 3 bases not matched to a gene. The DNA for the CDR3 is TGCAGCGTTGCCGGACAGGGGTACACTGAAGCTTTCTTT. Translating gives CSVAGQGYTEAFF.